One T cell receptor (beta chain) is described in this entry. Libraries were prepared by immunoSEQ multiplex PCR; TCRdb keeps only in-frame clonotypes and omits some of them. The sample carries more than 250,000 clones, 90% recorded once. The CDR3 totals 14 residues. Trimming took 7 bases from V and 4 from J; bases not matched to a gene: 8. CDR1 is LNHDA and CDR2 is SQIVND in the germline V gene (reference sequence). This entry is derived from a study of blood T cell repertoires in COVID-19. As for the study in general: The study drew acute and convalescent COVID-19 samples from the United States, Italy and Spain.

The TCR originated in a woman between 18 and 29 years old with acute COVID-19. The V and J genes are TRBV19 and TRBJ1-1, with 8 bases matching TRBD1. Sequencing was carried out using PBMCs or T cells enriched from blood (not recorded which). DNA for the CDR3: TGTGCCAGTACCTCCGGACAGGGATTCACTGAAGCTTTCTTT. It specifies CASTSGQGFTEAFF.